These 9 T cell receptor beta chains came from one sample sequenced in a study of OX40 agonist ivuxolimab in advanced cancers. The table came from immunoSEQ multiplex PCR; TCRdb's copy has only in-frame clones and leaves some out. The sample has under 100,000 clones, roughly nine tenths seen once. The sequences come from CD4+ or CD8+ T cells sorted from blood, collected in a trial of the OX40 agonist ivuxolimab. These receptors were taken from an adult with an advanced solid tumor such as melanoma, head and neck, liver or kidney cancer.

V and J are TRBV6-6 and TRBJ2-7, with TRBD1 matching over 7 bases. The CDR3 is 14 amino acids. V shed 6 bases, J shed 2 bases, and the junction held 7 bases outside the gene matches. Germline CDR1 is MNHNY and CDR2 is SVGAGI (reference sequence). CDR3 loop: CASSSGTVPYEQYF. The CDR3 bases are TGTGCCAGCAGCTCCGGGACAGTCCCCTACGAGCAGTACTTC.

The rearrangement uses TRBV2 and TRBJ1-5; unclear D gene. Germline CDR1 SNHLY, CDR2 FYNNEI. The length of the CDR3 is 15 residues. Trimming left V 2 bases short and J 0 bases short, with 8 bases between. CDR3 amino acids: CASSETPGSNQPQHF. CDR3 in DNA: TGTGCCAGCAGTGAAACTCCAGGTAGCAATCAGCCCCAGCATTTT.

The chain couples TRBV4-2 to TRBJ2-5; TRBD2 agrees at 14 bases. This CDR3 has 18 amino acids. The V gene end was trimmed by 0 bases and the J gene end by 5 bases; junction bases not matched to a gene: 8. Germline CDR1 LGHNA, CDR2 YNFKEQ. For the CDR3, the DNA is TGTGCCAGCAGCCAAGATCTAGGGACTAGCGGGAGCCCGGAGACCCAGTACTTC. This translates into CASSQDLGTSGSPETQYF.

J is TRBJ2-3 and V is TRBV10-1; 7 nucleotides align to TRBD2. Germline V lookup: CDR1 WNHNN, CDR2 SYGVQD (reference sequence). V lost 3 bases to trimming and J lost 6 bases; unmatched junction nucleotides: 3. This CDR3 comprises 13 residues. For the CDR3, the DNA is TGCGCCAGCAGTGATTCCGGGAGGGATACGCAGTATTTT. This codes for CASSDSGRDTQYF.

The rearrangement uses TRBV7-3 and TRBJ1-1; no firm D call. The CDR3 totals 13 residues. The germline V gene encodes CDR1 SGHTA and CDR2 FQGTGA. V was pared by 2 bases and J by 1 base, with 5 bases between. This CDR3 reads CASSLAGNTEAFF. The CDR3 bases are TGTGCCAGCAGCTTAGCAGGGAACACTGAAGCTTTCTTT.

The CDR3 bases are TGTGCCAGCAGCGTAGAACCACGGAGCTATGGCTACACCTTC. Amino acid sequence: CASSVEPRSYGYTF. V is TRBV9 and J is TRBJ1-2, with D unclear. CDR1 is SGDLS, CDR2 YYNGEE, per germline. This CDR3 comprises 14 residues. The V end lost 0 bases, the J end lost 4 bases, and 10 bases lay between the germline ends.

This clone was counted once. The CDR3 DNA reads as TGCGCCAGCAGCGGAACAGGGGGCATGAACACTGAAGCTTTCTTT. Translating gives CASSGTGGMNTEAFF. This sequence joins TRBV5-1 and TRBJ1-1; 9 bases align to TRBD1. The germline V gene encodes CDR1 SGHRS and CDR2 YFSETQ. The ends lost 4 bases at V and 0 bases at J; junction bases unmatched: 4. The CDR3 consists of 15 residues.

This chain links TRBV7-9 with TRBJ2-7; the D is unclear. The germline V and J ends were trimmed by 2 bases and 4 bases, with 9 bases remaining between them. The CDR3 has 13 amino acids. Germline V CDR1 and CDR2: SEHNR, FQNEAQ (reference sequence). The CDR3 protein is CASSLNNRYEQYF. The DNA of the CDR3 is TGTGCCAGCAGCTTAAATAACCGGTACGAGCAGTACTTC.

The genes are TRBV30 and TRBJ2-7, with 10 positions matching TRBD1. Per germline, CDR1 GTSNPN and CDR2 SVGIG (reference sequence). With 7 bases clipped from V and 5 bases from J, the junction kept 8 bases outside the gene matches. The CDR3 runs to 13 residues. The CDR3 region has the DNA TGTGCCTTCCGGGACAGGGGATACCACGAGCAGTACTTC. Protein sequence: CAFRDRGYHEQYF.